Sequencing of this T cell receptor (beta chain) was carried out in a study of OX40 agonist ivuxolimab in advanced cancers. This clone occurred once. Data came from immunoSEQ multiplex PCR; TCRdb stores just in-frame clones and leaves some out. The sample has under 80,000 clones; approximately 95% are singletons. Trimming removed 5 bases at V and 5 bases at J, with 25 bases between. The CDR3 is made up of 17 amino acids. Germline V lookup: CDR1 MRHNA, CDR2 SNTAGT. This TCR was sampled from an adult with an advanced solid tumor such as melanoma, head and neck, liver or kidney cancer. The chain uses TRBV6-4 and TRBJ2-7, with TRBD1 as a possible D gene (5 bases). Sequencing was performed on CD4+ or CD8+ T cells sorted from blood, taken in a trial of the OX40 agonist ivuxolimab. CDR3 in amino acids: CASSTGRVHNQPHEQYF. The CDR3 nucleotides read TGTGCCAGCAGTACAGGCCGGGTCCACAACCAGCCTCACGAGCAGTACTTC.